A selection of T cell receptor beta chains follows, all from one sample in a study of blood T cell repertoires in COVID-19. Repertoires were generated with immunoSEQ multiplex PCR, while TCRdb's copy carries only in-frame clones and drops some. The table lists under 250,000 clones, 80% to 90% of them singletons. The sequenced material came from PBMCs or T cells enriched from blood (not recorded which). The receptors originated from a middle-aged woman who had been exposed to COVID-19. Both conserved end residues are trimmed from each CDR3. Clone size, where shown, is once, few, many, or a class for clones that have expanded.

size: .; V: TRBV5-1; CDR3: ASSSGDRGLANVLT
size: .; V: TRBV10-3; CDR3: AISGTTGGNEKLF
size: few; V: TRBV28; CDR3: ASSADRARANYGYT
size: .; V: TRBV18; CDR3: ATMGQGKPYGYT
size: .; V: TRBV4-3; CDR3: ASSQDRGTRDSSTDTQY
size: .; V: TRBV19; CDR3: ASSPDKGNSYNEQF
size: .; V: TRBV28; CDR3: ASSLWVGTGEYSNQPQH
size: .; V: TRBV7-3; CDR3: ASSLVGPQY
size: .; V: TRBV24-1; CDR3: ATSDHGQGQQPQH
size: .; V: TRBV11-3; CDR3: ASEDRAEAF
size: .; V: TRBV7-2; CDR3: ASSLRTSSQETQY
size: .; V: TRBV3-1/TRBV3-2; CDR3: ASSQWTELAKNIQY
size: once; V: TRBV30; CDR3: AWSVQGNNEKLF
size: .; V: TRBV7-2; CDR3: ASSPRQGSYEQY
size: once; V: TRBV6-2/TRBV6-3; CDR3: ASSEDRDNQPQH
size: .; V: TRBV25-1; CDR3: ASSGEPGQTGANVLT
size: .; V: TRBV19; CDR3: ASSRQGMETQY
size: .; V: TRBV5-8; CDR3: ASSSVLRTYMNTEAF
size: .; V: TRBV5-1; CDR3: ASSLGRLITGELF
size: .; V: TRBV6-6; CDR3: ASSLQDRALNEKLF
size: .; V: TRBV28; CDR3: ASSPGGTGTGELF
size: .; V: TRBV20-1; CDR3: SARDMTSYT
size: .; V: TRBV7-2; CDR3: ASSLGAGGRITEAF